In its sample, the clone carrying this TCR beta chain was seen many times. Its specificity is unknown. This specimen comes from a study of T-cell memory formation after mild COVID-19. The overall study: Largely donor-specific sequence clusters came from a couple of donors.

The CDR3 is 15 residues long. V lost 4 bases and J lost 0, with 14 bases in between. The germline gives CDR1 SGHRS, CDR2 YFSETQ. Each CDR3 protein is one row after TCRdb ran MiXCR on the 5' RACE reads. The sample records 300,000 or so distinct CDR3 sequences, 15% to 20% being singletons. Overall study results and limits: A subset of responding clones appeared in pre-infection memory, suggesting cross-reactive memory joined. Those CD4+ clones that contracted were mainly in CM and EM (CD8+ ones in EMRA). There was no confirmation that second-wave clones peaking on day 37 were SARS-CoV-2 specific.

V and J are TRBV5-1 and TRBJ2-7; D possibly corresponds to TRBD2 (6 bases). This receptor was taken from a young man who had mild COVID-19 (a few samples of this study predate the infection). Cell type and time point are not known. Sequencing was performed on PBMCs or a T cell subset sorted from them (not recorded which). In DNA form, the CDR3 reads TGCGCCAGCAGCACCACCGGACTAAGCTCCTACGAGCAGTACTTC. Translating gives CASSTTGLSSYEQYF. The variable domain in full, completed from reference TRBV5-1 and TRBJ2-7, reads KAGVTQTPRYLIKTRGQQVTLSCSPISGHRSVSWYQQTPGQGLQFLFEYFSETQRNKGNFPGRFSGRQFSNSRSEMNVSTLELGDSALYLCASSTTGLSSYEQYFGPGTRLTVT.